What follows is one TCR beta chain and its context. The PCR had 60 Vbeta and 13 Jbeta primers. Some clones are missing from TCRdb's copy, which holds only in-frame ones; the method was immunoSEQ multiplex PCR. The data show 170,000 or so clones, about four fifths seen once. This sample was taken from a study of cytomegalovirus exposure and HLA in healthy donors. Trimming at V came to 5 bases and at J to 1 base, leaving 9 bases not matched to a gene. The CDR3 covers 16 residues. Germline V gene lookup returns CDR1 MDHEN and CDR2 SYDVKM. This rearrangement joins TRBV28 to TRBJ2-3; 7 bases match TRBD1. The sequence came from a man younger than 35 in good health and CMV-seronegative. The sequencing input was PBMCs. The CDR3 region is CASSVTGFLGTDTQYF. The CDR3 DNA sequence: TGTGCCAGCAGTGTGACAGGGTTTCTTGGCACAGATACGCAGTATTTT.